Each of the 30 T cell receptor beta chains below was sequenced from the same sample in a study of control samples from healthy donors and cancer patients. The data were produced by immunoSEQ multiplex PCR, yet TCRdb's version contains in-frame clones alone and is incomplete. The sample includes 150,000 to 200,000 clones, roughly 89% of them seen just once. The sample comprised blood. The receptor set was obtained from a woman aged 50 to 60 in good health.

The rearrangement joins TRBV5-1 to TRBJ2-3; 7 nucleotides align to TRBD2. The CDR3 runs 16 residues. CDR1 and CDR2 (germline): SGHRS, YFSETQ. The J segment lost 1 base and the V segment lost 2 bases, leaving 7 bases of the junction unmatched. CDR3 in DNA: TGCGCCAGCAGCTTTACTGGCGGGAGAGGCACAGATACGCAGTATTTT. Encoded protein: CASSFTGGRGTDTQYF.

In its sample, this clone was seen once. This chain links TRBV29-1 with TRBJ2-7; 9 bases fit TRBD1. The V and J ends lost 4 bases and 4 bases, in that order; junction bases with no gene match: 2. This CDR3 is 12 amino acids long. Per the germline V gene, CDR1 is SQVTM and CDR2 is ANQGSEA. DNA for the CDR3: TGCAGCGTTGTGACAGGGGGGTACGAGCAGTACTTC. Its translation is CSVVTGGYEQYF.

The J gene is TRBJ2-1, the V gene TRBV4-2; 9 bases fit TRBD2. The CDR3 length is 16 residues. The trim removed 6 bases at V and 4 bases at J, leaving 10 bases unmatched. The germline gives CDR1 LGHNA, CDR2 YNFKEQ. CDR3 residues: CASSPNLAGAYNEQFF. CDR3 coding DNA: TGTGCCAGCAGTCCCAATTTAGCGGGAGCTTACAATGAGCAGTTCTTC.

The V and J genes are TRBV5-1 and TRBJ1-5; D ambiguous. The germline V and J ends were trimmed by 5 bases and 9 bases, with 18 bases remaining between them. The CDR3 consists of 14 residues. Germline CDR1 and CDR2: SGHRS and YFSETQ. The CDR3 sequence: CASRVDPGRPPQHF. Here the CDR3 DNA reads TGCGCCAGCAGGGTTGACCCTGGACGTCCGCCCCAGCATTTT.

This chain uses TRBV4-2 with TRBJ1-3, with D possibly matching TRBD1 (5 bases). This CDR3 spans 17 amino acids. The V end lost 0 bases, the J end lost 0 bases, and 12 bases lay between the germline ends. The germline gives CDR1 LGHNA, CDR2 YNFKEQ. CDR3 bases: TGTGCCAGCAGCCAAGACGGGGACGAGGGCTCTGGAAACACCATATATTTT. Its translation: CASSQDGDEGSGNTIYF.

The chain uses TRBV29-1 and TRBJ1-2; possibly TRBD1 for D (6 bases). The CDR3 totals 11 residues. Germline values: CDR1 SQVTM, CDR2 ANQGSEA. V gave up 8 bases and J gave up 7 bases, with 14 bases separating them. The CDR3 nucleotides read TGCAGCACCCAGGGGATGGCTGGCTACACCTTC. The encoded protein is CSTQGMAGYTF.

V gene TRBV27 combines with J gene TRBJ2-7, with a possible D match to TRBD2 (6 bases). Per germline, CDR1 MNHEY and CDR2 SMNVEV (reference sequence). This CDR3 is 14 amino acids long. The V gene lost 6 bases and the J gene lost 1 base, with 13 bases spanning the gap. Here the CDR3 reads CASRGPGGSYEQYF. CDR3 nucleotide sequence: TGTGCCAGCAGGGGACCCGGGGGTTCCTACGAGCAGTACTTC.

CDR3 bases: TGTGCCAGCAGCTATCTCCGGGGGGCTGGCGGGGAGCTGTTTTTT. It yields the protein CASSYLRGAGGELFF. This chain joins TRBV6-5 and TRBJ2-2, with D possibly matching TRBD2 (7 bases). Between the trimmed V and J ends, which lost 6 bases and 7 bases, there was a span of 18 bases. From germline, CDR1 is MNHEY and CDR2 SVGAGI. The CDR3 runs 15 residues.

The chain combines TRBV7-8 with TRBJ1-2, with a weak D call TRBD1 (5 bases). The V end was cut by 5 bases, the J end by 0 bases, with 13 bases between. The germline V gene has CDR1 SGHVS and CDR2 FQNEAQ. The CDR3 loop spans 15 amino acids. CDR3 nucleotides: TGTGCCAGCAGCCGCGGACTGACAGCTAACTATGGCTACACCTTC. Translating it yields CASSRGLTANYGYTF.

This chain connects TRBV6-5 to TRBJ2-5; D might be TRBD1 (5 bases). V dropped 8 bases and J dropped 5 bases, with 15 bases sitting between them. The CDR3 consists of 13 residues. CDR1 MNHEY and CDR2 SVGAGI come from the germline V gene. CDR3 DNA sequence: TGTGCCAGCGTAGGGTCAGGGCGGGAGACCCAGTACTTC. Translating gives CASVGSGRETQYF.

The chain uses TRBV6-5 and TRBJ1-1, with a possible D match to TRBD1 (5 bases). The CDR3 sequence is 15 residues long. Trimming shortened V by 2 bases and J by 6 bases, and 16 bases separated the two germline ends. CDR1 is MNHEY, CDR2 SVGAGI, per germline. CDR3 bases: TGTGCCAGCAGTTACGACACGACAGAGTCGGCTGAAGCTTTCTTT. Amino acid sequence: CASSYDTTESAEAFF.

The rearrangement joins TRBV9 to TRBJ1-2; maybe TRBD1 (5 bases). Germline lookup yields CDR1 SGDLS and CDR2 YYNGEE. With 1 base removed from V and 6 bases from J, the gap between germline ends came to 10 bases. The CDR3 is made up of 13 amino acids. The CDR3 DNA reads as TGTGCCAGCAGCGTACGGGGGTTGGATGGCTACACCTTC. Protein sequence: CASSVRGLDGYTF.

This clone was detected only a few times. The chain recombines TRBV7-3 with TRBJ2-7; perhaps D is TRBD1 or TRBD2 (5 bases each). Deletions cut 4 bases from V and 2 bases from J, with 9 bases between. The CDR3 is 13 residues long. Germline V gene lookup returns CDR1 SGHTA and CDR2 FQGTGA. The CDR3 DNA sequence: TGTGCCAGCAGCTCGGGACCAACCTACGAGCAGTACTTC. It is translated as CASSSGPTYEQYF. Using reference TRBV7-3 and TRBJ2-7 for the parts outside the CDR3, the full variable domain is GAGVSQTPSNKVTEKGKYVELRCDPISGHTALYWYRQSLGQGPEFLIYFQGTGAADDSGLPNDRFFAVRPEGSVSTLKIQRTERGDSAVYLCASSSGPTYEQYFGPGTRLTVT.

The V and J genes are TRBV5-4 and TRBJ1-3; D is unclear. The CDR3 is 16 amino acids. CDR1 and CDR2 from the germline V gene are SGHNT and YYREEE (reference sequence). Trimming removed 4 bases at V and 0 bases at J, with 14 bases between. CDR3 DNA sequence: TGTGCCAGCAGCAGTCCGGGCCCAGTCTCTGGAAACACCATATATTTT. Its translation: CASSSPGPVSGNTIYF.

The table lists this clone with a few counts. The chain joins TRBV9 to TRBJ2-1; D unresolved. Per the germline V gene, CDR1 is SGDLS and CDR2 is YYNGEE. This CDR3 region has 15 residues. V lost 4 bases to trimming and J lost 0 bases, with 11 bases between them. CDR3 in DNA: TGTGCCAGCAGCCCCCAGACTGGCTCCTACAATGAGCAGTTCTTC. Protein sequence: CASSPQTGSYNEQFF.

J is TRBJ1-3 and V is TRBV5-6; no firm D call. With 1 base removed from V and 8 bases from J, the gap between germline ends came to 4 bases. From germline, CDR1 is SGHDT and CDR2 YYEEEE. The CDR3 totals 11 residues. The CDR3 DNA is TGTGCCAGCAGCTTGCAACACACCATATATTTT. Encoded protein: CASSLQHTIYF.

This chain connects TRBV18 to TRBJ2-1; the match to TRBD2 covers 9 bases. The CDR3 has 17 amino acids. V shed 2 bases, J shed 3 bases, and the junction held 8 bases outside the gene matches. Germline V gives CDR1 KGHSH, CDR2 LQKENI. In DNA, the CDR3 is TGTGCCAGCTCACCAGCCGGCGGGGGGGCCGTCTACAATGAGCAGTTCTTC. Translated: CASSPAGGGAVYNEQFF. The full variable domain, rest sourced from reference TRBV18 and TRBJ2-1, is NAGVMQNPRHLVRRRGQEARLRCSPMKGHSHVYWYRQLPEEGLKFMVYLQKENIIDESGMPKERFSAEFPKEGPSILRIQQVVRGDSAAYFCASSPAGGGAVYNEQFFGPGTRLTVL.

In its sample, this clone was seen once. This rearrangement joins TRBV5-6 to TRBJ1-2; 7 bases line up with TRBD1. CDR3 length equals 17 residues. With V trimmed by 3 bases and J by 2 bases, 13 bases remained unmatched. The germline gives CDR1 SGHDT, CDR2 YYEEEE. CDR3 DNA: TGTGCCAGCAGCTCAGGACAGGACAGGAACCAGAACTATGGCTACACCTTC. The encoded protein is CASSSGQDRNQNYGYTF.

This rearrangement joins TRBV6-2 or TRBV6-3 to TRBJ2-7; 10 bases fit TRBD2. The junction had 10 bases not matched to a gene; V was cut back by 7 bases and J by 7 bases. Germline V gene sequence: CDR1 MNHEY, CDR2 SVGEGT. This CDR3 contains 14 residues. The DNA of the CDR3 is TGTGCCAGCAACCCGGGACTAGCGTCTTCAGAGCAGTACTTC. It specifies CASNPGLASSEQYF.

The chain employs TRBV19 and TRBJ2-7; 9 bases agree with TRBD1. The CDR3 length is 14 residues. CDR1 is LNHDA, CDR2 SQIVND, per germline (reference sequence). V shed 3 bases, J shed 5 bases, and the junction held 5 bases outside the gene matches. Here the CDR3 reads CASSMGGTGNEQYF. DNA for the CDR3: TGTGCCAGTAGTATGGGTGGGACAGGGAACGAGCAGTACTTC.

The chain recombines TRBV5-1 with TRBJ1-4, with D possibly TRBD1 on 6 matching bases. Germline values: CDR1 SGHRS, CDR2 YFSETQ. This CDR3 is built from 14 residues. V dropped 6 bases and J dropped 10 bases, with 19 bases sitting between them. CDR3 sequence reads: CASTLTGTRGKLFF. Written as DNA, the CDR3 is TGCGCCAGCACCCTGACCGGGACAAGAGGAAAACTGTTTTTT.

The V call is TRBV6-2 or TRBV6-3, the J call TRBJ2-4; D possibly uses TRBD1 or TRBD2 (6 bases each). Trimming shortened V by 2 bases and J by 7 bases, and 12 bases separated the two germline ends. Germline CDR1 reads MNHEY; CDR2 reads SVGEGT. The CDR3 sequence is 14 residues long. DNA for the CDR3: TGTGCCAGCAGTTACCGGGGGCCTGGTAACATTCAGTACTTC. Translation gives CASSYRGPGNIQYF.

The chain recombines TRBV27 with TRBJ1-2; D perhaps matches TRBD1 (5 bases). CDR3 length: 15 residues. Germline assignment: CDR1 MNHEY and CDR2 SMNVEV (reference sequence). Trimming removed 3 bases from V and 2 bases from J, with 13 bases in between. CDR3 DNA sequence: TGTGCCAGCAGTTTTGGGGGGAACAGGAACTATGGCTACACCTTC. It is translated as CASSFGGNRNYGYTF.

In DNA form, the CDR3 reads TGTGCCAGTACCCCCGGGACAGGGGGCTGGACTGAAGCTTTCTTT. Protein sequence: CASTPGTGGWTEAFF. This chain joins TRBV19 and TRBJ1-1; 12 positions match TRBD1. This CDR3 is 15 amino acids long. The junction had 8 bases not matched to a gene; V was cut back by 7 bases and J by 5 bases. Germline V gene sequence: CDR1 LNHDA, CDR2 SQIVND (reference sequence).

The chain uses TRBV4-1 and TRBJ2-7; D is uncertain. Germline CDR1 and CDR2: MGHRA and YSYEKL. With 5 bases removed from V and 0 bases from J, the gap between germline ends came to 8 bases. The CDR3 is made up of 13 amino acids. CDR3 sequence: CASSNFDSYEQYF. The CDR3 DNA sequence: TGCGCCAGCAGCAATTTCGACTCCTACGAGCAGTACTTC.

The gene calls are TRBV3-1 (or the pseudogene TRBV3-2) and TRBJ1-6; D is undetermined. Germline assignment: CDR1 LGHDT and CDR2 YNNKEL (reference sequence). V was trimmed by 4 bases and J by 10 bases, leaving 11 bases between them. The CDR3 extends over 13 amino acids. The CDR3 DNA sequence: TGTGCCAGCAGCCCTTTTAAGGGCTCACCCCTCCACTTT. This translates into CASSPFKGSPLHF.

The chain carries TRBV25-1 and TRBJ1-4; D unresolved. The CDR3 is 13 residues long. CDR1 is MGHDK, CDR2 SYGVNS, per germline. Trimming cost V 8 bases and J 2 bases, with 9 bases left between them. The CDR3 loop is CASPRATNEKLFF. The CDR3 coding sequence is TGTGCCAGCCCCCGGGCGACTAATGAAAAACTGTTTTTT.

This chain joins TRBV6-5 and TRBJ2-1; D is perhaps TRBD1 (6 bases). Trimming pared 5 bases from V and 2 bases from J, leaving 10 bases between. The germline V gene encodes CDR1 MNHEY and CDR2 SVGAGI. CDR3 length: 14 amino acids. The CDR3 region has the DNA TGTGCCAGCAGTACAGGGAATACCTACAATGAGCAGTTCTTC. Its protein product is CASSTGNTYNEQFF.

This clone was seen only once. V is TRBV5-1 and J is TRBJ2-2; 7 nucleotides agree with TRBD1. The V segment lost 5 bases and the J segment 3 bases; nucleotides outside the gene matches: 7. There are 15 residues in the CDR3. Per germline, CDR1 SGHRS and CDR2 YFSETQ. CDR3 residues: CASRRQGLDTGELFF. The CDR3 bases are TGCGCCAGCAGGCGACAGGGTTTAGACACCGGGGAGCTGTTTTTT.

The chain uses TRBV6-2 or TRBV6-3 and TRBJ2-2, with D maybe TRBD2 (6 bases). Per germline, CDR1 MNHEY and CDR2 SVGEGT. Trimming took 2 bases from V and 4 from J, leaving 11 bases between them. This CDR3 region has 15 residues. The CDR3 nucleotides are TGTGCCAGCAGTTACAGAAGGGACTTCACCGGGGAGCTGTTTTTT. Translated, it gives CASSYRRDFTGELFF.